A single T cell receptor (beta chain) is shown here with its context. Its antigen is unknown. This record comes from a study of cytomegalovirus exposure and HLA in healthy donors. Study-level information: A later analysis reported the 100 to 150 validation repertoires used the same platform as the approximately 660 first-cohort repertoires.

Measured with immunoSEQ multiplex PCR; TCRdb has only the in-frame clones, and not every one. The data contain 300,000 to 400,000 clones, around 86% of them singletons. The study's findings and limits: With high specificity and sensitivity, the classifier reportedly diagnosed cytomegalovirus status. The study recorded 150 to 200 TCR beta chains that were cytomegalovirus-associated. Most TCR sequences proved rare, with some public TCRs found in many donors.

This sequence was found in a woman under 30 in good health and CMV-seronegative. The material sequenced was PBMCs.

The DNA for the CDR3 is TGTGCCAGCAGTGAAAGGTCCCCCGGGGCCTACGAGCAGTACTTC. It codes for CASSERSPGAYEQYF. This chain uses TRBV6-1 with TRBJ2-7, with a possible D match to TRBD2 (5 bases). There are 15 residues in the CDR3. In germline, CDR1 is MNHNS, CDR2 SASEGT. Trimming removed 2 bases from V and 2 bases from J, with 13 bases in between.